The present entry profiles one T cell receptor beta chain with its context. Its specificity is not known. This sample is drawn from a study of T cell responses to AZD1222 COVID-19 vaccine. Germline-derived CDR1 and CDR2 are LNHDA and SQIVND (reference sequence). This CDR3 is 15 amino acids long. After removal of 5 bases from V and 4 bases from J, the junction contained 10 bases not matched to a gene. Sequenced by immunoSEQ multiplex PCR; TCRdb stores in-frame clones only, minus some. Of around 150,000 clones in the sample, 94% were seen once. Whole-study findings and limits: Once two AZD1222 doses were given, Spike-specific TCR breadth and depth went up.

This sequence joins TRBV19 and TRBJ2-5; TRBD2 matches 7 bases. The input for sequencing was peripheral blood, taken on day 0 of AZD1222 vaccination. The source is an adult in good health. The CDR3, as DNA: TGTGCCAGTAGTCTGACGACTAGCCGGTCAGAGACCCAGTACTTC. Its translation: CASSLTTSRSETQYF.